Given below is one T cell receptor (beta chain) in context. The target antigen is unknown. These data come from a study of OX40 agonist ivuxolimab in advanced cancers. Regarding the study as a whole: Relative to CD4+, CD8+ T cells held more expanded clones on average.

Repertoires were generated with immunoSEQ multiplex PCR, while TCRdb's copy carries only in-frame clones and drops some. The sample holds about 77,000 clones; under 90% are singletons and the top ten take 2% to 3%. The sequence came from an adult with an advanced solid tumor such as melanoma, head and neck, liver or kidney cancer. Sequencing used CD4+ or CD8+ T cells sorted from blood, obtained in a trial of the OX40 agonist ivuxolimab.

CDR3 sequence reads: CATSRWDRGKEKLFF. The CDR3 nucleotides are TGTGCCACCAGCAGGTGGGACAGGGGTAAGGAAAAACTGTTTTTT. The rearrangement uses TRBV15 and TRBJ1-4, with 10 bases matching TRBD1. Germline lookup yields CDR1 LNHNV and CDR2 YYDKDF (reference sequence). With 3 bases clipped from V and 8 bases from J, the junction kept 6 bases outside the gene matches. This CDR3 is built from 15 residues.